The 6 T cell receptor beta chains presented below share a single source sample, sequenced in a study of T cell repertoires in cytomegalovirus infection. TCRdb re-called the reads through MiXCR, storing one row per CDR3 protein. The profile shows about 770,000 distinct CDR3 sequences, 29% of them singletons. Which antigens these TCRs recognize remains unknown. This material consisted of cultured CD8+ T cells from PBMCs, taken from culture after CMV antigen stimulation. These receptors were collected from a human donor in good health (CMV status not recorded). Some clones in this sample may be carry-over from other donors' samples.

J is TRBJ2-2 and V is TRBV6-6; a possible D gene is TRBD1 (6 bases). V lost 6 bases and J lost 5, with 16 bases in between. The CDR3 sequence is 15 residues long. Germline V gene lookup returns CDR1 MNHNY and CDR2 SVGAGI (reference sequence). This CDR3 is CASSLYRERTGELFF. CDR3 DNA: TGTGCCAGCAGCCTTTACAGGGAGAGAACCGGGGAGCTGTTTTTT.

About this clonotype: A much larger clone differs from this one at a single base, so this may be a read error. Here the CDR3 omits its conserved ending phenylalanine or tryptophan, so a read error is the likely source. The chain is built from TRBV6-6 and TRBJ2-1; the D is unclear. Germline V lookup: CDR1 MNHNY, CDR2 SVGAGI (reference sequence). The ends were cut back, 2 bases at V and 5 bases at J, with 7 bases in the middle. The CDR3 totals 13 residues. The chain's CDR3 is CASSYGTNNEQFL. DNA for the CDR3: TGTGCCAGCAGTTACGGCACAAACAATGAGCAGTTCCTC.

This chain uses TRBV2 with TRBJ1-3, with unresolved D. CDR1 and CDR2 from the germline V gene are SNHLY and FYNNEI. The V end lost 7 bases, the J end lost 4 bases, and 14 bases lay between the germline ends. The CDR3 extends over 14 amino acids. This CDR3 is CASIGGLGGNTIYF. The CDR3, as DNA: TGTGCCAGCATCGGAGGGCTCGGAGGAAACACCATATATTTT.

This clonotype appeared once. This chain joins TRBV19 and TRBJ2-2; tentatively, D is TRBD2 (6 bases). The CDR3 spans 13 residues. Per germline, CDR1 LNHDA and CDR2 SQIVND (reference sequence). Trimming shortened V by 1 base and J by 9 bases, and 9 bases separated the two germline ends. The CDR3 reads CASSIALARELFF. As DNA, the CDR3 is TGTGCCAGTAGTATAGCACTAGCCCGGGAGCTGTTTTTT.

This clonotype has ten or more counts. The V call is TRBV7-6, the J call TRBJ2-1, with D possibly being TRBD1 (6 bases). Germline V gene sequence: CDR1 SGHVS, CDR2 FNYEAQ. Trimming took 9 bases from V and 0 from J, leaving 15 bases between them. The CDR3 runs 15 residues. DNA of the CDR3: TGTGCCAGTGGTGAGGGGGAGAACTCCTACAATGAGCAGTTCTTC. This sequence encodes CASGEGENSYNEQFF. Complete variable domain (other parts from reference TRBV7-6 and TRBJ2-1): GAGVSQSPRYKVTKRGQDVALRCDPISGHVSLYWYRQALGQGPEFLTYFNYEAQQDKSGLPNDRFSAERPEGSISTLTIQRTEQRDSAMYRCASGEGENSYNEQFFGPGTRLTVL.

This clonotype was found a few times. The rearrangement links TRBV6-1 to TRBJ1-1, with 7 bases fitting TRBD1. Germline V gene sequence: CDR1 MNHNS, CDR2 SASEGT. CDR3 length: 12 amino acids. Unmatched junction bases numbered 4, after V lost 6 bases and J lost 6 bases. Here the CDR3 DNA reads TGTGCCAGCAGATCGACAGGGTCTGAAGCTTTCTTT. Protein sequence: CASRSTGSEAFF.